The clone carrying this T cell receptor beta chain has ten or more counts. Its cognate antigen is unknown. There are 13 residues in the CDR3. Germline V gene lookup returns CDR1 SGHTA and CDR2 FQGNSA. V was cut by 4 bases and J by 2 bases, with 7 bases left in between. TCRdb analysed the reads with MiXCR anew, one entry per CDR3 protein. The repertoire holds approximately 190,000 distinct CDR3 sequences, with about 30% as singletons. The record originates from a study of T cell repertoires in cytomegalovirus infection. Study details: A matching HLA type, together with CMV infection, was signaled by public TCR beta signatures. Findings of the study overall: CMV-specific TCR beta clonotypes restricted by HLA-C dominated the ex vivo response. People with CMV and the relevant HLA were identified by cumulative public TCR beta family frequency.

The receptor was isolated from a human donor in good health (CMV status not recorded). Some clones in this sample may be carry-over from other donors' samples. The specimen sequenced was PBMCs. The gene calls are TRBV7-2 and TRBJ2-3; D uncertain. As DNA, the CDR3 is TGTGCCAGCAGCTCCCCCACCACAGATACGCAGTATTTT. It encodes CASSSPTTDTQYF.